These 20 T cell receptor beta chains were all obtained from the same sample, sequenced in a study of siplizumab effects on memory and regulatory T cells. TCRdb keeps only in-frame clones here, not all; method: immunoSEQ multiplex PCR. The table has tens of thousands of clones, over 85% seen once. What was sequenced was non-Treg CD4+ T cells sorted from blood. The receptors derive from a human donor in good health.

The rearrangement uses TRBV4-1 and TRBJ2-7; no firm D call. Trimming took 0 bases from V and 2 from J, leaving 11 bases between them. The CDR3 runs to 15 residues. Germline V gives CDR1 MGHRA, CDR2 YSYEKL. The CDR3 loop is CASSQEGTMTYEQYF. CDR3 bases: TGCGCCAGCAGCCAAGAAGGTACGATGACCTACGAGCAGTACTTC.

The DNA for the CDR3 is TGTGCCAGCAGCGTAGTCGCAGGGACAAACGGAAACACCATATATTTT. Its protein product is CASSVVAGTNGNTIYF. The chain uses TRBV7-9 and TRBJ1-3, with TRBD1 as a possible D gene (6 bases). The CDR3 covers 16 residues. V was shortened by 5 bases and J by 4 bases, with 18 bases between the two germline ends. Looked up from germline, CDR1 is SEHNR and CDR2 is FQNEAQ (reference sequence).

The genes are TRBV18 and TRBJ2-3; D may be TRBD2 (6 bases). Trimming took 5 bases from V and 6 from J, leaving 18 bases between them. The CDR3 is made up of 15 amino acids. Germline loops: CDR1 KGHSH, CDR2 LQKENI. CDR3 loop: CASSDGTPFRDTQYF. As DNA, the CDR3 is TGTGCCAGCTCAGACGGGACTCCATTTCGGGATACGCAGTATTTT.

This clone has a single count. V and J are TRBV7-2 and TRBJ2-1; D gene uncertain. The V end lost 3 bases, the J end lost 4 bases, and 13 bases lay between the germline ends. CDR3 length: 15 amino acids. Germline loops: CDR1 SGHTA, CDR2 FQGNSA. CDR3 in amino acids: CASSFTWKVYNEQFF. CDR3 DNA: TGTGCCAGCAGCTTTACATGGAAGGTATACAATGAGCAGTTCTTC.

This chain's CDR3 is CASLDGTGGDYGYTF. The CDR3 DNA follows: TGTGCCAGTTTGGACGGGACAGGGGGCGACTATGGCTACACCTTC. This sequence joins TRBV19 and TRBJ1-2, with 12 positions matching TRBD1. The CDR3 runs 15 residues. Looked up from germline, CDR1 is LNHDA and CDR2 is SQIVND (reference sequence). With V trimmed by 8 bases and J by 3 bases, 7 bases remained unmatched.

The gene calls are TRBV5-8 and TRBJ2-1; the D gene could be TRBD1 or TRBD2 (5 bases each). The CDR3 runs 14 residues. Trimming removed 3 bases from V and 7 bases from J, with 14 bases in between. Per the germline V gene, CDR1 is SGHTS and CDR2 is YDEGEE. CDR3 nucleotides: TGTGCCAGCAGCTCCCCCGTGGGGGAAAATGAGCAGTTCTTC. This codes for CASSSPVGENEQFF.

This clone was detected only once. The chain joins TRBV2 to TRBJ2-4; D might be TRBD2 (6 bases). Deletions cut 4 bases from V and 6 bases from J, with 19 bases between. The CDR3 has 16 amino acids. In germline, CDR1 is SNHLY, CDR2 FYNNEI. The CDR3 here is CASSAPGLQSGNIQYF. As DNA, the CDR3 is TGTGCCAGCAGTGCGCCGGGACTCCAAAGCGGAAACATTCAGTACTTC. Together with reference TRBV2 and TRBJ2-4, the CDR3 gives the full variable domain: EPEVTQTPSHQVTQMGQEVILRCVPISNHLYFYWYRQILGQKVEFLVSFYNNEISEKSEIFDDQFSVERPDGSNFTLKIRSTKLEDSAMYFCASSAPGLQSGNIQYFGAGTRLSVL.

The rearrangement joins TRBV5-1 to TRBJ2-1; D is possibly TRBD1 or TRBD2 (6 bases each). Germline V gene lookup returns CDR1 SGHRS and CDR2 YFSETQ. V gave up 4 bases and J gave up 8 bases, with 16 bases separating them. This CDR3 region has 14 residues. The CDR3 loop is CASSPGGRYDEQFF. CDR3 sequence (DNA): TGCGCCAGCAGCCCCGGGGGCCGGTACGATGAGCAGTTCTTC.

The chain is built from TRBV6-1 and TRBJ2-2, with D possibly TRBD2 on 6 matching bases. Deletions cut 8 bases from V and 5 bases from J, with 12 bases between. The CDR3 is made up of 13 amino acids. CDR1 is MNHNS, CDR2 SASEGT, per germline. CDR3 amino acids: CASSRAGTGELFF. The CDR3 region has the DNA TGTGCCAGCTCCCGAGCGGGTACCGGGGAGCTGTTTTTT.

The CDR3 loop is CASSVQLVSAGKTNEQFF. The CDR3 nucleotides read TGTGCCAGCAGCGTCCAACTCGTTAGTGCGGGAAAAACCAATGAGCAGTTCTTC. The J gene is TRBJ2-1, the V gene TRBV9; D perhaps matches TRBD2 (6 bases). Germline V gene sequence: CDR1 SGDLS, CDR2 YYNGEE. The CDR3 spans 18 residues. V was cut by 2 bases and J by 6 bases, with 24 bases left in between.

This chain links TRBV2 with TRBJ2-5; D may be TRBD1 or TRBD2 (6 bases each). CDR3 length: 14 residues. Germline loops: CDR1 SNHLY, CDR2 FYNNEI. Between the trimmed V and J ends, which lost 6 bases and 2 bases, there was a span of 13 bases. The CDR3 nucleotides are TGTGCCAGCAGGGGGGGCAGTCTTCAAGAGACCCAGTACTTC. As protein: CASRGGSLQETQYF.

The rearrangement uses TRBV19 and TRBJ2-7; 9 bases line up with TRBD2. From germline, CDR1 is LNHDA and CDR2 SQIVND (reference sequence). Trimming removed 7 bases from V and 2 bases from J; junction bases left unmatched: 12. The CDR3 has 16 amino acids. The CDR3 protein is CASKGPTSGATYEQYF. DNA of the CDR3: TGTGCCAGTAAGGGGCCGACTAGCGGTGCTACCTACGAGCAGTACTTC.

The genes are TRBV30 and TRBJ1-6; D unclear. Trimming pared 3 bases from V and 6 bases from J, leaving 12 bases between. Germline CDR1 GTSNPN, CDR2 SVGIG (reference sequence). CDR3 size: 14 residues. CDR3 DNA: TGTGCCTGGAGCCAGTGGGTCCTTAATTCACCCCTCCACTTT. It translates to CAWSQWVLNSPLHF.

The chain has TRBV18 and TRBJ2-7; tentatively, D is TRBD2 (5 bases). The germline V gene has CDR1 KGHSH and CDR2 LQKENI. The CDR3 is 13 amino acids. Trimming took 3 bases from V and 2 from J, leaving 8 bases between them. The DNA for the CDR3 is TGTGCCAGCTCACCCCAGGAGGCCTACGAGCAGTACTTC. Amino acid sequence: CASSPQEAYEQYF.

This clone was seen only once. This CDR3 is CASRQTGTGPYEQYF. CDR3 nucleotide sequence: TGTGCCAGCAGACAGACCGGGACAGGGCCCTACGAGCAGTACTTC. The rearrangement joins TRBV14 to TRBJ2-7; 9 positions match TRBD1. The CDR3 loop spans 15 amino acids. Looked up from germline, CDR1 is SGHDN and CDR2 is FVKESK. Losses at the gene ends were 6 bases for V and 2 bases for J; bases not matched to a gene: 8.

J is TRBJ1-4 and V is TRBV4-1; no clear D. The CDR3 is made up of 16 amino acids. Germline V gene sequence: CDR1 MGHRA, CDR2 YSYEKL. Trimming left V 4 bases short and J 8 bases short, with 20 bases between. This CDR3 reads CASSLRVGLDGEKLFF. CDR3 sequence (DNA): TGCGCCAGCAGCCTTCGGGTCGGGCTGGACGGAGAAAAACTGTTTTTT.

The rearrangement uses TRBV6-5 and TRBJ2-5, with D possibly matching TRBD1 (6 bases). The germline gives CDR1 MNHEY, CDR2 SVGAGI. This CDR3 is 14 amino acids long. V was clipped by 6 bases and J by 1 base, with 12 bases between them. The CDR3 coding sequence is TGTGCCAGCAGGACTGGCAGGGGCCAAGAGACCCAGTACTTC. It encodes CASRTGRGQETQYF.

The chain has TRBV6-1 and TRBJ1-2; D may be TRBD1 (6 bases). The CDR3 extends over 11 amino acids. V dropped 10 bases and J dropped 7 bases, with 13 bases sitting between them. Germline loops: CDR1 MNHNS, CDR2 SASEGT. The CDR3 bases are TGTGCCACCTCACAGGGCGCTGGCTACACCTTC. This encodes CATSQGAGYTF.

V usage is TRBV6-1 and J usage is TRBJ1-6; TRBD1 is a possible D gene (5 bases). V lost 5 bases and J lost 8, with 16 bases in between. Germline lookup yields CDR1 MNHNS and CDR2 SASEGT. The CDR3 is 15 amino acids. The DNA for the CDR3 is TGTGCCAGCAGTAGGCAGGGCAGTAAGCATTCACCCCTCCACTTT. It yields the protein CASSRQGSKHSPLHF.

The chain joins TRBV7-9 to TRBJ1-1; perhaps TRBD1 as D (5 bases). The CDR3 runs to 14 residues. The V and J ends lost 3 bases and 5 bases respectively, with 13 bases between them. From germline, CDR1 is SEHNR and CDR2 FQNEAQ (reference sequence). CDR3 sequence: CASSFSGGKTEAFF. In DNA form, the CDR3 reads TGTGCCAGCAGCTTCTCCGGGGGGAAGACTGAAGCTTTCTTT.